This T cell receptor (beta chain) comes out of a study of Graves' ophthalmopathy and Graves' hyperthyroidism. Findings of the study overall: For predicting ophthalmopathy progression, the model had nearly 71% sensitivity and 72.22% specificity. Blood samples also showed most expanded thyroid clonotypes exceeding 0.001 frequency. The 13-signature model separated ophthalmopathy from stable hyperthyroidism at over 85% sensitivity and around 80% specificity.

With 8 bases clipped from V and 2 bases from J, the junction kept 8 bases outside the gene matches. The CDR3 has 13 amino acids. From germline, CDR1 is GTSNPN and CDR2 SVGIG (reference sequence). This clonotype was seen ten or more times. Its antigen remains unidentified. Ophthalmopathy was moderately-to-severely active, CAS at least 3, NOSPECS at least 4, lasting under 3 months. TCR beta CDR3 amplification used RNA transcripts. RT-PCR in the first round used HTBI primers; a second-round multiplex PCR followed. Each CDR3 protein gets one entry after TCRdb re-called the multiplex PCR reads with MiXCR. The table shows roughly 400,000 distinct CDR3 sequences, with about 18% occurring only once.

The TCR was taken from a woman under 30 with Graves' ophthalmopathy. Sequencing was done on a sample of peripheral blood. The chain uses TRBV30 and TRBJ1-1; 7 bases are shared with TRBD1. This CDR3 is CAIGQEFNTEAFF. The CDR3 DNA reads as TGTGCCATCGGACAGGAGTTCAACACTGAAGCTTTCTTT. Full variable domain (missing parts from reference TRBV30 and TRBJ1-1): SQTIHQWPATLVQPVGSPLSLECTVEGTSNPNLYWYRQAAGRGLQLLFYSVGIGQISSEVPQNLSASRPQDRQFILSSKKLLLSDSGFYLCAIGQEFNTEAFFGQGTRLTVV.